These 27 T cell receptor beta chains were sequenced from one sample in a study of PD-L1 blockade in urothelial cancer. Repertoires were generated with immunoSEQ multiplex PCR, while TCRdb's copy carries only in-frame clones and drops some. In the table there are over 45,000 clones, around 84% of which are singletons. This sample comprised PBMCs, obtained around atezolizumab (anti-PD-L1) treatment. The receptors were gathered from a man between 45 and 60 years old with urothelial cancer.

This chain links TRBV4-1 with TRBJ1-4; D is unclear. Germline V gene lookup returns CDR1 MGHRA and CDR2 YSYEKL. This CDR3 is built from 17 residues. The V end lost 1 base, the J end lost 8 bases, and 20 bases lay between the germline ends. The CDR3 nucleotides read TGCGCCAGCAGCCAAGGGTCGTTTCCGGGTTCGGTGGAAAAACTGTTTTTT. It is translated as CASSQGSFPGSVEKLFF.

The chain combines TRBV28 with TRBJ2-7; a possible D gene is TRBD2 (6 bases). Germline CDR1 reads MDHEN; CDR2 reads SYDVKM. The CDR3 covers 13 residues. V dropped 8 bases and J dropped 2 bases, with 13 bases sitting between them. The CDR3 DNA sequence: TGTGCCAGCGACCGGGGGTCTACCTACGAGCAGTACTTC. It encodes CASDRGSTYEQYF.

This chain links TRBV19 with TRBJ1-6; 9 bases are a match to TRBD1. Trimming took 9 bases from V and 7 from J; bases not matched to a gene: 4. The CDR3 spans 13 residues. The V gene's germline CDR1 is LNHDA and CDR2 SQIVND (reference sequence). As DNA, the CDR3 is TGTGCCAGGATGGGACAGGGAAATTCACCCCTCCACTTT. Amino acids: CARMGQGNSPLHF.

A single count supports this clone. The chain carries TRBV2 and TRBJ1-2; tentative D call: TRBD1 (5 bases). Germline V gives CDR1 SNHLY, CDR2 FYNNEI. The CDR3 is 13 amino acids. The ends were cut back, 0 bases at V and 7 bases at J, with 9 bases in the middle. CDR3 nucleotide sequence: TGTGCCAGCAGTGAAGCCGTGGGGGGTGGCTACACCTTC. It translates to CASSEAVGGGYTF.

This rearrangement joins TRBV5-5 to TRBJ2-7, with 8 bases lining up with TRBD2. The germline V gene has CDR1 SGHKS and CDR2 YYEKEE (reference sequence). After removal of 0 bases from V and 5 bases from J, the junction contained 10 bases not matched to a gene. The CDR3 sequence is 16 residues long. CDR3 bases: TGTGCCAGCAGCTTGGAGAGACTAGCGCCCCTCCACGAGCAGTACTTC. It encodes CASSLERLAPLHEQYF.

This clone was recorded once. The chain couples TRBV11-2 to TRBJ2-6, with TRBD1 matching 7 bases. V shed 3 bases, J shed 0 bases, and the junction held 5 bases outside the gene matches. CDR1 and CDR2 (germline): SGHAT, FQNNGV. The CDR3 is 17 residues long. CDR3 nucleotide sequence: TGTGCCAGCAGCTTTGGGGACAGAGTCTCTGGGGCCAACGTCCTGACTTTC. As protein: CASSFGDRVSGANVLTF.

The V and J genes are TRBV18 and TRBJ2-7; D ambiguous. The germline V gene has CDR1 KGHSH and CDR2 LQKENI. V was cut by 3 bases and J by 6 bases, with 9 bases left in between. This CDR3 spans 12 amino acids. The CDR3 nucleotides read TGTGCCAGCTCACCGTCCGGTTCCGAGCAGTACTTC. It translates to CASSPSGSEQYF.

V gene TRBV28 combines with J gene TRBJ2-7, with TRBD1 matching over 7 bases. Germline V gene data show CDR1 as MDHEN and CDR2 as SYDVKM. The CDR3 spans 14 residues. Unmatched junction bases numbered 9, after V lost 7 bases and J lost 3 bases. CDR3 in amino acids: CASTIRTGLYEQYF. For the CDR3, the DNA is TGTGCCAGCACCATCCGGACAGGCCTCTACGAGCAGTACTTC.

This chain joins TRBV28 and TRBJ1-5, with D possibly TRBD1 on 6 matching bases. CDR1 is MDHEN, CDR2 SYDVKM, per germline. CDR3 length: 13 amino acids. Trimming removed 6 bases from V and 8 bases from J, with 14 bases in between. The CDR3 coding sequence is TGTGCCAGCAGGGGGGGGGCCGGTGAGCCCCAGCATTTT. This codes for CASRGGAGEPQHF. Full variable domain (remainder filled in from reference TRBV28 and TRBJ1-5): DVKVTQSSRYLVKRTGEKVFLECVQDMDHENMFWYRQDPGLGLRLIYFSYDVKMKEKGDIPEGYSVSREKKERFSLILESASTNQTSMYLCASRGGAGEPQHFGDGTRLSIL.

J is TRBJ2-2 and V is TRBV9, with D maybe TRBD2 (6 bases). The germline V gene encodes CDR1 SGDLS and CDR2 YYNGEE. Trimming stripped 3 bases from V and 5 bases from J, with 20 bases between. The CDR3 totals 17 residues. The CDR3 bases are TGTGCCAGCAGCGCGTCGGGACTCTCCGGAGGGACCGGGGAGCTGTTTTTT. Translating gives CASSASGLSGGTGELFF.

This chain connects TRBV28 to TRBJ2-7; 7 nucleotides align to TRBD1. Germline-derived CDR1 and CDR2 are MDHEN and SYDVKM. This CDR3 is built from 15 residues. V was clipped by 5 bases and J by 3 bases; unmatched bases: 10. CDR3 in amino acids: CASSLRGGGNYEQYF. DNA of the CDR3: TGTGCCAGCAGTCTCAGAGGGGGCGGTAACTACGAGCAGTACTTC.

This chain uses TRBV7-2 with TRBJ2-3; 9 nucleotides agree with TRBD1. The CDR3 is 15 amino acids. Germline V gene lookup returns CDR1 SGHTA and CDR2 FQGNSA. V dropped 2 bases and J dropped 6; count of bases not matched to a gene: 6. The CDR3 sequence is CASSLWDRASDTQYF. CDR3 DNA sequence: TGTGCCAGCAGCTTATGGGACAGGGCATCCGATACGCAGTATTTT.

The gene calls are TRBV5-4 and TRBJ2-5; 10 bases are a match to TRBD2. The CDR3 is 15 amino acids. The germline V gene encodes CDR1 SGHNT and CDR2 YYREEE (reference sequence). V was clipped by 4 bases and J by 3 bases; unmatched bases: 6. CDR3 coding DNA: TGTGCCAGCAGCAGAGTTACTAGCGGGGAAGAGACCCAGTACTTC. Translated: CASSRVTSGEETQYF.

This clone has only one observation. The gene calls are TRBV2 and TRBJ1-2; D possibly corresponds to TRBD1 (6 bases). The CDR3 has 14 amino acids. Trimming pared 1 base from V and 8 bases from J, leaving 14 bases between. CDR1 and CDR2 from the germline V gene are SNHLY and FYNNEI. The DNA of the CDR3 is TGTGCCAGCAGTGAAGGACGACAGGTACAAGGCTACACCTTC. Translating gives CASSEGRQVQGYTF.

This sequence joins TRBV6-1 and TRBJ1-2; D possibly corresponds to TRBD1 (5 bases). The CDR3 contains 12 residues. Germline V lookup: CDR1 MNHNS, CDR2 SASEGT. V dropped 7 bases and J dropped 4 bases, with 10 bases sitting between them. The CDR3 here is CASKTDTYGYTF. As DNA, the CDR3 is TGTGCCAGCAAGACAGACACCTATGGCTACACCTTC.

This clone was observed a handful of times. The rearrangement uses TRBV28 and TRBJ2-2; D might be TRBD1 (6 bases). V dropped 6 bases and J dropped 7 bases, with 15 bases sitting between them. Germline V gives CDR1 MDHEN, CDR2 SYDVKM. The CDR3 has 14 amino acids. The CDR3 DNA sequence: TGTGCCAGCAGCTCGGACAGCCCGGGCGGGGAGCTGTTTTTT. It encodes CASSSDSPGGELFF.

The chain uses TRBV30 and TRBJ1-4; D not certain. The length of the CDR3 is 15 residues. V lost 3 bases to trimming and J lost 7 bases, with 18 bases between them. The germline V gene encodes CDR1 GTSNPN and CDR2 SVGIG (reference sequence). The CDR3 DNA reads as TGTGCCTGGAGCGATTCGCGGCTTGGCCGTGAAAAACTGTTTTTT. Encoded protein: CAWSDSRLGREKLFF.

The chain has TRBV4-1 and TRBJ2-1; no clear D gene. The CDR3 extends over 14 amino acids. Germline V gene data show CDR1 as MGHRA and CDR2 as YSYEKL. The ends were cut back, 1 base at V and 8 bases at J, with 12 bases in the middle. CDR3: CASSQASTGYEQFF. CDR3 nucleotides: TGCGCCAGCAGCCAAGCTTCCACCGGGTATGAGCAGTTCTTC.

CDR3 protein: CASSLEPGSRSPLHF. CDR3 coding DNA: TGTGCCAGCAGCTTAGAGCCAGGTTCACGTTCACCCCTCCACTTT. This chain connects TRBV7-8 to TRBJ1-6; D remains unclear. V was clipped by 1 base and J by 9 bases, with 13 bases between them. Germline-derived CDR1 and CDR2 are SGHVS and FQNEAQ. The CDR3 spans 15 residues.

The count of this clone is one. This rearrangement joins TRBV11-2 to TRBJ2-2, with D tentatively TRBD1 (7 bases). With 1 base removed from V and 1 base from J, the gap between germline ends came to 13 bases. The CDR3 is 17 amino acids. The germline gives CDR1 SGHAT, CDR2 FQNNGV. The CDR3: CASSLGIQGGNTGELFF. The DNA of the CDR3 is TGTGCCAGCAGCTTAGGAATCCAGGGGGGGAACACCGGGGAGCTGTTTTTT.

The chain combines TRBV11-2 with TRBJ2-1; 14 bases match TRBD2. In germline, CDR1 is SGHAT, CDR2 FQNNGV. V trimming: 8 bases; J trimming: 6 bases; junction bases outside the gene matches: 3. The CDR3 runs 14 residues. The CDR3 sequence is CASGLAGGGNEQFF. As DNA, the CDR3 is TGTGCCAGCGGACTAGCGGGAGGTGGCAATGAGCAGTTCTTC.

This chain joins TRBV11-2 and TRBJ2-3; D is uncertain. The V and J ends lost 1 base and 2 bases respectively, with 10 bases between them. CDR3 length: 15 amino acids. Germline assignment: CDR1 SGHAT and CDR2 FQNNGV. In DNA, the CDR3 is TGTGCCAGCAGCTTAGCAGTTCTCTCCACAGATACGCAGTATTTT. Translating gives CASSLAVLSTDTQYF.

This clone was counted a few times. The J gene is TRBJ1-5, the V gene TRBV28, with D possibly matching TRBD1 (6 bases). CDR1 is MDHEN and CDR2 is SYDVKM in the germline V gene. This CDR3 is 12 amino acids long. Trimming left V 7 bases short and J 6 bases short, with 10 bases between. The CDR3 DNA sequence: TGTGCCAGCACAGGGGCCGGTCAGCCCCAGCATTTT. Its translation is CASTGAGQPQHF.

V usage is TRBV11-3 and J usage is TRBJ2-1; D perhaps matches TRBD1 (6 bases). From germline, CDR1 is SGHNT and CDR2 YENEEA. There are 13 residues in the CDR3. The V end lost 5 bases, the J end lost 4 bases, and 9 bases lay between the germline ends. The CDR3 reads CASSGTLYNEQFF. The CDR3 DNA sequence: TGTGCCAGCAGCGGGACACTATACAATGAGCAGTTCTTC.

The CDR3 region is CASKEGGNSPLHF. CDR3 sequence (DNA): TGCGCCAGCAAGGAGGGCGGGAATTCACCCCTCCACTTT. The chain is built from TRBV10-1 and TRBJ1-6; D is unresolved. The CDR3 is made up of 13 amino acids. Germline CDR1 WNHNN, CDR2 SYGVQD (reference sequence). Trimming left V 7 bases short and J 7 bases short, with 11 bases between.

The gene calls are TRBV6-5 and TRBJ1-1; 7 positions match TRBD1. Trimming at V came to 2 bases and at J to 1 base, leaving 4 bases not matched to a gene. Per the germline V gene, CDR1 is MNHEY and CDR2 is SVGAGI. The CDR3 spans 15 residues. CDR3 nucleotide sequence: TGTGCCAGCAGTTACGGGGACAGAGAGAACACTGAAGCTTTCTTT. This encodes CASSYGDRENTEAFF.

CDR3 sequence reads: CASSSGVANTEAFF. The CDR3 DNA follows: TGCGCCAGCAGCTCTGGAGTAGCGAACACTGAAGCTTTCTTT. The V and J genes are TRBV5-1 and TRBJ1-1; D uncertain. CDR3 length: 14 residues. Between the trimmed V and J ends, which lost 3 bases and 1 base, there was a span of 10 bases. CDR1 and CDR2 from the germline V gene are SGHRS and YFSETQ.